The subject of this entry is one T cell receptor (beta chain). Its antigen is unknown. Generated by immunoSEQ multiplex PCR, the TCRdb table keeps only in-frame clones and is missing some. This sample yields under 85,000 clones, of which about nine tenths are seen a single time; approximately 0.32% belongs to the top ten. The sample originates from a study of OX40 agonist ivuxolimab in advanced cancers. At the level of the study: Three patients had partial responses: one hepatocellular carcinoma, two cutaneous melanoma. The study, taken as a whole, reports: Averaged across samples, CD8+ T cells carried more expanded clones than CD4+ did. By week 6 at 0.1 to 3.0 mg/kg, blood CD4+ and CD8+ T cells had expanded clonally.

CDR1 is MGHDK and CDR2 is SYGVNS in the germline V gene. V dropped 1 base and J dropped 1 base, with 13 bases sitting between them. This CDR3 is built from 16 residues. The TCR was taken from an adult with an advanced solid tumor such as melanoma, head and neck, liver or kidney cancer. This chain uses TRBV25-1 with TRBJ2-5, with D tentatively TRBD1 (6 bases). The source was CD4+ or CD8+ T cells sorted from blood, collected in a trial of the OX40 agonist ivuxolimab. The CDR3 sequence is CASSEWAGVAQETQYF. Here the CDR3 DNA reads TGTGCCAGCAGTGAATGGGCAGGGGTTGCCCAAGAGACCCAGTACTTC.